The subject of this entry is one TCR beta chain. Its antigen is as yet unknown. Method: immunoSEQ multiplex PCR; TCRdb's copy keeps in-frame clones and lacks some. The sample includes 100,000 or so clones, roughly nine tenths seen only once; the top ten take 1% to 1.5%. The data derive from a study of T cell responses to AZD1222 COVID-19 vaccine. Points from the study as a whole: Spike was spanned by vaccine-associated CD4 TCRs, which were dominant at 160-218 and 743-854.

The J segment lost 5 bases and the V segment lost 6 bases, leaving 5 bases of the junction unmatched. The CDR3 has 14 amino acids. Germline-derived CDR1 and CDR2 are ENHRY and SYGVKD. The specimen comprised peripheral blood, sampled on day 0 of AZD1222 vaccination. This clonotype was obtained from an adult in good health. The chain has TRBV10-3 and TRBJ2-1, with 9 bases that match TRBD1. CDR3 in DNA: TGTGCCATCAGCCTGGGACAGGGCAACAATGAGCAGTTCTTC. It encodes CAISLGQGNNEQFF.